This T cell receptor beta chain was profiled in a study of CD8+ T cells in alopecia areata. Study results and limitations: It was less clear whether patients shared TCRs than it was in mice, possibly because of HLA.

Following RNA extraction, reverse transcription yielded cDNA that acted as the sequencing template. Repertoires were generated with immunoSEQ multiplex PCR, while TCRdb's copy carries only in-frame clones and drops some. In the table there are 150,000 or so clones, 55% of which are singletons. V was shortened by 4 bases and J by 4 bases, with 13 bases between the two germline ends. The germline V gene encodes CDR1 SQVTM and CDR2 ANQGSEA. The CDR3 is made up of 13 amino acids. To note about this clone: Antigen: not known.

Sample: CD4+ T cells sorted from blood. The rearrangement uses TRBV29-1 and TRBJ2-5, with D tentatively TRBD1 (6 bases). The receptor's source is a human donor in good health. CDR3 sequence reads: CSVGSQGRETQYF. The CDR3 DNA is TGCAGCGTTGGTAGCCAGGGGCGAGAGACCCAGTACTTC.